The 27 T cell receptor beta chains listed next were all sequenced from one sample in a study of blood T cell repertoires in COVID-19. Sequencing used immunoSEQ multiplex PCR; TCRdb keeps in-frame clones, though not all of them. The sample consists of roughly 30,000 clones, 70% to 90% of them appearing once. The sequenced sample consisted of peripheral blood. Source of these receptors: a man aged 60 to 69 with active COVID-19.

V usage is TRBV6-5 and J usage is TRBJ2-7; 7 bases agree with TRBD1. The CDR3 has 13 residues. Germline trimming cut 7 bases from V and 3 bases from J; bases unmatched to any gene: 6. Germline CDR1 and CDR2: MNHEY and SVGAGI. CDR3 amino acids: CASKPRGLYEQYF. The CDR3 DNA sequence: TGTGCCAGCAAACCAAGGGGGCTCTACGAGCAGTACTTC.

The sample holds a few counts of this clone. The chain's CDR3 is CASSEDRGHQPQHF. The CDR3 region has the DNA TGTGCCAGCAGCGAGGACAGGGGGCATCAGCCCCAGCATTTT. The chain recombines TRBV2 with TRBJ1-5, with TRBD1 matching 11 bases. Losses at the gene ends were 6 bases for V and 5 bases for J; bases not matched to a gene: 3. CDR3 length equals 14 residues. Germline CDR1 and CDR2: SNHLY and FYNNEI.

V is TRBV27 and J is TRBJ2-6, with D perhaps matching TRBD1 (6 bases). V was trimmed by 9 bases and J by 0 bases, leaving 12 bases between them. Germline V gene lookup returns CDR1 MNHEY and CDR2 SMNVEV (reference sequence). CDR3 length: 15 amino acids. DNA for the CDR3: TGTGCCAGTAGACGACAGGTCTCTGGGGCCAACGTCCTGACTTTC. It codes for CASRRQVSGANVLTF.

The gene calls are TRBV28 and TRBJ2-3, with 15 bases aligning to TRBD2. There are 14 residues in the CDR3. V shed 10 bases, J shed 5 bases, and the junction held 4 bases outside the gene matches. The germline V gene encodes CDR1 MDHEN and CDR2 SYDVKM. DNA for the CDR3: TGTGCCACCACGGGACTAGCGGGAGGAGATACGCAGTATTTT. Its protein product is CATTGLAGGDTQYF.

This chain links TRBV4-1 with TRBJ2-1, with D uncertain. Germline loops: CDR1 MGHRA, CDR2 YSYEKL. V was clipped by 0 bases and J by 6 bases, with 12 bases between them. The CDR3 sequence is 15 residues long. The CDR3 sequence: CASSQDGGFPNEQFF. In DNA form, the CDR3 reads TGCGCCAGCAGCCAAGATGGCGGCTTCCCCAATGAGCAGTTCTTC.

This chain uses TRBV7-3 with TRBJ2-3; 11 nucleotides match TRBD2. The length of the CDR3 is 14 residues. The V gene's germline CDR1 is SGHTA and CDR2 FQGTGA. J was trimmed by 4 bases and V by 5 bases; bases with no gene match: 2. The CDR3 DNA reads as TGTGCCAGCAGCCTGGGACTAGCGGCAGATACGCAGTATTTT. Its protein product is CASSLGLAADTQYF.

V is TRBV6-1 and J is TRBJ1-1; 10 nucleotides align to TRBD1. J was trimmed by 6 bases and V by 3 bases; bases with no gene match: 7. This CDR3 has 15 amino acids. Germline V lookup: CDR1 MNHNS, CDR2 SASEGT. In DNA form, the CDR3 reads TGTGCCAGCAGTGACCCGACAGGGGGCATCTCTGAAGCTTTCTTT. The encoded protein is CASSDPTGGISEAFF.

This chain uses TRBV28 with TRBJ2-6; D is ambiguous. In germline, CDR1 is MDHEN, CDR2 SYDVKM. The CDR3 is made up of 14 amino acids. V lost 8 bases to trimming and J lost 2 bases, with 10 bases between them. The CDR3 bases are TGTGCCAGCTTTCCGGCGGCTGGGGCCAACGTCCTGACTTTC. It codes for CASFPAAGANVLTF. The entire variable domain, with the rest obtained from reference TRBV28 and TRBJ2-6, is as follows: DVKVTQSSRYLVKRTGEKVFLECVQDMDHENMFWYRQDPGLGLRLIYFSYDVKMKEKGDIPEGYSVSREKKERFSLILESASTNQTSMYLCASFPAAGANVLTFGAGSRLTVL.

This chain connects TRBV28 to TRBJ2-2; TRBD2 aligns across 7 bases. The CDR3 extends over 16 amino acids. Germline V CDR1 and CDR2: MDHEN, SYDVKM. J lost 8 bases, V lost 2 bases, and 11 bases had no gene match. In DNA form, the CDR3 reads TGTGCCAGCAGTTTACCCAGCGGGGTCGTAGTGGGGGAGCTGTTTTTT. This translates into CASSLPSGVVVGELFF.

The chain combines TRBV5-8 with TRBJ2-7; TRBD1 is a possible D gene (6 bases). V dropped 5 bases and J dropped 1 base, with 16 bases sitting between them. Germline CDR1 SGHTS, CDR2 YDEGEE. This CDR3 region has 15 residues. CDR3 DNA: TGTGCCAGCAGGCCTACCGGGACACTTTCCTACGAGCAGTACTTC. Translation: CASRPTGTLSYEQYF.

This chain links TRBV11-2 with TRBJ1-1, with D perhaps matching TRBD1 (6 bases). The CDR3 length is 14 residues. The germline V gene has CDR1 SGHAT and CDR2 FQNNGV. V lost 5 bases, J lost 4 bases, and 14 bases lay in between. CDR3 nucleotides: TGTGCCAGCAGCCAGGGGTGGGGAAGCACTGAAGCTTTCTTT. Translated, it gives CASSQGWGSTEAFF.

The CDR3 is CASSYRLAGEGGEQFF. The CDR3 DNA reads TGTGCCAGCAGCTATCGACTAGCGGGAGAGGGGGGTGAGCAGTTCTTC. This sequence joins TRBV11-2 and TRBJ2-1, with 12 bases fitting TRBD2. The junction had 10 bases not matched to a gene; V was cut back by 4 bases and J by 9 bases. Germline V lookup: CDR1 SGHAT, CDR2 FQNNGV. The CDR3 has 16 residues. The full variable domain, rest sourced from reference TRBV11-2 and TRBJ2-1, is EAGVAQSPRYKIIEKRQSVAFWCNPISGHATLYWYQQILGQGPKLLIQFQNNGVVDDSQLPKDRFSAERLKGVDSTLKIQPAKLEDSAVYLCASSYRLAGEGGEQFFGPGTRLTVL.

The chain has TRBV13 and TRBJ2-7; 8 bases fit TRBD2. Germline V gene sequence: CDR1 PRHDT, CDR2 FYEKMQ (reference sequence). The CDR3 extends over 14 amino acids. Germline trimming cut 0 bases from V and 7 bases from J; bases unmatched to any gene: 5. In nucleotides, the CDR3 is TGTGCCAGCAGCTTAGGACAGCGGGAGAATGAGCAGTACTTC. This codes for CASSLGQRENEQYF. The entire variable domain, with the rest obtained from reference TRBV13 and TRBJ2-7, is as follows: AAGVIQSPRHLIKEKRETATLKCYPIPRHDTVYWYQQGPGQDPQFLISFYEKMQSDKGSIPDRFSAQQFSDYHSELNMSSLELGDSALYFCASSLGQRENEQYFGPGTRLTVT.

This clone was found a few times. The chain recombines TRBV9 with TRBJ2-1, with D uncertain. Trimming shortened V by 1 base and J by 2 bases, and 7 bases separated the two germline ends. The CDR3 loop spans 14 amino acids. The germline CDR1 and CDR2 sequences are SGDLS and YYNGEE. In nucleotides, the CDR3 is TGTGCCAGCAGCGTACTAGAAGCCTACAATGAGCAGTTCTTC. Encoded protein: CASSVLEAYNEQFF.

The rearrangement joins TRBV6-6 to TRBJ1-5; D ambiguous. V was clipped by 7 bases and J by 1 base, with 8 bases between them. The CDR3 covers 13 residues. Germline V gives CDR1 MNHNY, CDR2 SVGAGI (reference sequence). CDR3 protein: CASTGTSNQPQHF. CDR3 coding DNA: TGTGCCAGCACAGGAACGAGCAATCAGCCCCAGCATTTT.

V and J are TRBV3-1 (or the pseudogene TRBV3-2) and TRBJ1-1; no clear D gene. Trimming stripped 0 bases from V and 8 bases from J, with 16 bases between. This CDR3 has 15 amino acids. Looked up from germline, CDR1 is LGHDT and CDR2 is YNNKEL (reference sequence). CDR3 sequence reads: CASSQDRSGRSEAFF. CDR3 DNA: TGTGCCAGCAGCCAAGACAGGTCGGGGAGGTCCGAAGCTTTCTTT.

V and J are TRBV7-2 and TRBJ2-7; a possible D gene is TRBD1 (5 bases). This CDR3 has 13 amino acids. V gave up 1 base and J gave up 3 bases, with 7 bases separating them. Per the germline V gene, CDR1 is SGHTA and CDR2 is FQGNSA. Here the CDR3 DNA reads TGTGCCAGCAGCTTAGACAGGCTCTACGAGCAGTACTTC. Translation: CASSLDRLYEQYF. Together with reference TRBV7-2 and TRBJ2-7, the CDR3 gives the full variable domain: GAGVSQSPSNKVTEKGKDVELRCDPISGHTALYWYRQSLGQGLEFLIYFQGNSAPDKSGLPSDRFSAERTGGSVSTLTIQRTQQEDSAVYLCASSLDRLYEQYFGPGTRLTVT.

This chain joins TRBV29-1 and TRBJ2-1; 8 bases are a match to TRBD2. J gave up 5 bases and V 8 bases, and 11 bases lay outside the gene matches. Germline CDR1 and CDR2: SQVTM and ANQGSEA. The CDR3 has 14 residues. The chain's CDR3 is CSIHVGLVDNEQFF. CDR3 bases: TGCAGCATTCACGTGGGACTAGTCGACAATGAGCAGTTCTTC.

The gene calls are TRBV11-2 and TRBJ2-2; the D is unclear. The germline V gene encodes CDR1 SGHAT and CDR2 FQNNGV. V lost 5 bases to trimming and J lost 4 bases, with 11 bases between them. The CDR3 has 14 residues. CDR3 in DNA: TGTGCCAGCAGCAGAGCCGCTGGCACCGGGGAGCTGTTTTTT. Encoded protein: CASSRAAGTGELFF.

The chain couples TRBV30 to TRBJ2-5; D is perhaps TRBD1 (5 bases). This CDR3 region has 15 residues. CDR1 GTSNPN and CDR2 SVGIG come from the germline V gene (reference sequence). The ends were cut back, 2 bases at V and 3 bases at J, with 16 bases in the middle. The CDR3 here is CAWSKGFSDKETQYF. CDR3 sequence (DNA): TGTGCCTGGAGTAAGGGGTTTTCGGATAAAGAGACCCAGTACTTC.

The rearrangement joins TRBV3-1 (or the pseudogene TRBV3-2) to TRBJ2-3, with D possibly matching TRBD1 (6 bases). Germline V gene sequence: CDR1 LGHDT, CDR2 YNNKEL (reference sequence). Deletions cut 0 bases from V and 0 bases from J, with 13 bases between. This CDR3 has 17 amino acids. CDR3 loop: CASSQDRGRSSTDTQYF. The CDR3 DNA reads TGTGCCAGCAGCCAAGACAGGGGAAGGTCTAGCACAGATACGCAGTATTTT.

V gene TRBV5-1 combines with J gene TRBJ2-1; no clear D gene. CDR3 length: 16 residues. V lost 3 bases and J lost 0, with 13 bases in between. Germline V gene sequence: CDR1 SGHRS, CDR2 YFSETQ. This chain's CDR3 is CASSSLTGSSYNEQFF. CDR3 in DNA: TGCGCCAGCAGCTCCTTGACTGGTAGCTCCTACAATGAGCAGTTCTTC.

The CDR3 nucleotides read TGCGCCAGCGCTAAGAGCGGGGGATATAGCAATCAGCCCCAGCATTTT. Protein: CASAKSGGYSNQPQHF. The rearrangement uses TRBV10-2 and TRBJ1-5, with D possibly matching TRBD1 (5 bases). Germline V gene lookup returns CDR1 WSHSY and CDR2 SAAADI. The CDR3 length is 16 residues. Trimming shortened V by 8 bases and J by 0 bases, and 17 bases separated the two germline ends.

This clone was seen only once. The chain has TRBV7-2 and TRBJ2-5, with 7 bases fitting TRBD1. Trimming at V came to 5 bases and at J to 2 bases, leaving 8 bases not matched to a gene. The CDR3 spans 15 residues. Per germline, CDR1 SGHTA and CDR2 FQGNSA. The CDR3 DNA reads TGTGCCAGCAGCCTTGGGACAGCGTTTCAAGAGACCCAGTACTTC. Protein: CASSLGTAFQETQYF.

The V call is TRBV6-5, the J call TRBJ2-5; 11 bases are a match to TRBD2. From germline, CDR1 is MNHEY and CDR2 SVGAGI. Unmatched junction bases numbered 5, after V lost 0 bases and J lost 5 bases. The CDR3 totals 16 residues. In DNA form, the CDR3 reads TGTGCCAGCAGTTACTCCGGACTAGCGGGTTGGGAGACCCAGTACTTC. Translation: CASSYSGLAGWETQYF.

V usage is TRBV19 and J usage is TRBJ2-1; 12 nucleotides line up with TRBD2. The length of the CDR3 is 14 residues. V was clipped by 6 bases and J by 6 bases; unmatched bases: 3. Germline lookup yields CDR1 LNHDA and CDR2 SQIVND (reference sequence). CDR3 sequence reads: CASRRTSGTNEQFF. CDR3 nucleotides: TGTGCCAGTAGGAGGACTAGCGGGACCAATGAGCAGTTCTTC.

The V and J genes are TRBV5-5 and TRBJ1-6, with 11 bases matching TRBD1. CDR1 is SGHKS and CDR2 is YYEKEE in the germline V gene (reference sequence). CDR3 length: 16 residues. The junction had 5 bases not matched to a gene; V was cut back by 4 bases and J by 5 bases. The CDR3 DNA sequence: TGTGCCAGCAGCCCTCGGACAGGGGGCAATAATTCACCCCTCCACTTT. Encoded protein: CASSPRTGGNNSPLHF. The whole variable domain, remainder taken from reference TRBV5-5 and TRBJ1-6, is DAGVTQSPTHLIKTRGQQVTLRCSPISGHKSVSWYQQVLGQGPQFIFQYYEKEERGRGNFPDRFSARQFPNYSSELNVNALLLGDSALYLCASSPRTGGNNSPLHFGNGTRLTVT.